The source of this T cell receptor (beta chain) is a study of cytomegalovirus exposure and HLA in healthy donors (dated by TCRdb to between 2016 and 2019). In terms of the full investigation: In an earlier analysis of under 750 of the donors, less than 350 Gb of sequence data and roughly 100 million unique TCR beta sequences from about 190 million T cells were reported. The T cell repertoires of several hundred subjects were profiled by immunosequencing and related to cytomegalovirus serostatus. The study combined high-throughput TCR immunosequencing, statistical association of individual TCRs with disease status, and machine learning to predict cytomegalovirus infection status. On average, roughly 240,000 unique TCR beta nucleotide sequences were sequenced per donor among a few hundred genotyped donors of the cohort, with about 19% of those sequences being non-productive. Among the roughly 390 genotyped donors, 75% to 90% belonged to the genetic ancestry cluster associated with self-reported Caucasian donors. In addition to the first cohort of approximately 650 subjects, a separate validation cohort of 130 or so different subjects was used. About 280 gigabases of sequencing data and around 90 million unique TCR sequences made up an early release that covered 500 to 700 HLA-typed donors. The number of typed donors differed by locus: about 620-630 for A, B, C, DRB1 and DQB1; 522 for DQA1; roughly 600 for DPA1; and about 470 for DPB1. Rather than using new phenotypic data, the later analysis identified candidate immune exposures from TCR beta sequences and from how often those sequences occurred across donors. Donor age, sex, ethnicity and CMV serostatus were compiled together with the repertoire data. An earlier analysis of several hundred of the donors used high-throughput TCR beta sequencing to judge whether each TCR beta V gene segment behaved as functional or pseudogenic. HLA typing covered class I and class II loci at four-digit resolution. A later analysis re-analyzed previously published TCR beta repertoires from 600 to 850 donors and added high-resolution HLA genotyping to study TCR occurrence patterns. Roughly 5 DR-DQ haplotypes were handled as single units for association and clustering because linkage in the cohort was strong. Genome-wide SNP genotypes for about 65% of the roughly 670 donors were used in a later genetic analysis, which treated that subset as a discovery cohort. The aim of the study was to test whether cataloging public T cell receptors could identify signatures of past pathogen exposure. All discovery cohort repertoires had been generated using a single sequencing platform.

Broader findings and caveats from the paper: In a later analysis, TCR association rates were found to vary across HLA loci, with the most associated TCRs seen for DRB1 alleles and the fewest for HLA-C alleles. Most TCR sequences were seen in very few donors, while some public TCRs were found in many individuals. According to a later analysis, parvovirus B19, influenza, CMV and Epstein-Barr virus appeared linked to several top co-occurrence clusters. Compared with equally common non-associated chains, HLA-associated TCR beta chains in a later analysis were more clonally expanded and had lower generation probabilities. CMV serostatus was the only immune exposure information available for the cohort. A group of highly shared sequence variants was considered likely to be a technical artifact of the sequencing pipeline. Correlated functional status among segregating V segments might be attributable to linkage disequilibrium, but an unknown experimental factor could not be ruled out. V-gene and J-gene trimming of TCR beta chains was associated with a missense DCLRE1C variant in a later genetic analysis, and the association was replicated in an independent cohort. In an earlier analysis of a few hundred of the donors, most TCR beta V segments were observed in productive rearrangements about 87% or about 30% of the time, broadly matching IMGT annotations. When HLA alleles, especially DR and DQ, strongly co-occurred, TCR associations were difficult to assign to individual alleles. The cohort was sequenced for TCR beta chains only, and without alpha or paired-chain data the features that could be detected were limited. A later genetic analysis reported fewer N-insertions in productive TCRs among donors in an Asian-associated ancestry cluster than the roughly 620-donor mean. Because counts were too low, roughly 17 rarely observed V segments, including chromosome 9 orphons, were left out of the earlier analysis of approximately 580 of the donors. Cytomegalovirus status was reported to be diagnosed by the classifier with high specificity and sensitivity in both the original and validation cohorts. Because the 87-base-pair reads could not distinguish some IMGT-functional V segments, including TRBV6-2 and TRBV6-3, those segments were excluded. The presence/absence analyses assumed that sequencing depth was roughly uniform across donors, and that assumption may not be true. At a false discovery rate of 0.05, a later analysis linked under 20,000 TCR beta sequences to specific HLA alleles. A further reported finding was that TCR beta sequences accurately predicted the HLA-A and HLA-B alleles for most subjects in the first cohort. The study listed approximately 160 TCR beta chains as associated with cytomegalovirus. In vitro tests confirmed that a few of the cytomegalovirus-associated TCR beta chains recognize cytomegalovirus antigens. The authors suggested that the approach could potentially be extended to other disease states and immunological phenotypes. In a later analysis, most CMV-associated TCR beta chains were found to appear HLA-restricted, with HLA associations seemingly driven largely by CMV exposure. Because HLA typing was unavailable for some donors at each locus, only the typed subset was used in association tests.

From the cysteine through the phenylalanine, the CDR3 covers 15 amino acids. The sequence is cut down to CDR3 DNA, 45 bases in frame from base 1. V is pruned by 5 bases and J by 4 bases, leaving 5 bases of the junction without a gene match. The germline V gene encodes CDR1 SEHNR and CDR2 FQNEAQ (reference sequence). The receptor library was made with the immunoSEQ multiplex PCR assay. The multiplex PCR relied on a mix of 60 forward primers for TCR Vbeta segments and 13 reverse primers for TCR Jbeta segments. The CDR3 region of rearranged TCR beta genes was amplified from genomic DNA by a multiplex PCR assay. On the Illumina HiSeq System, the amplified TCR beta libraries were sequenced as 87-base-pair reads. The authors processed their data as follows. Across the 640 or so repertoires, a later analysis counted 78 million or so unique TCR beta chains, 9.5 million to 13 million of which were shared by at least two donors. A nearest-neighbor algorithm error-corrected the raw reads and collapsed the reads into unique sequences, merging closely related sequences to remove PCR and sequencing errors. Alignment of CDR3 sequences to IMGT reference sequences was used to assign V, D and J gene segments. Each retained sequence needed at least a six-nucleotide match to both a V gene segment and a J gene segment. Rearrangements were called productive when the CDR3 lacked stop codons and stayed in frame with V and J; all others were non-productive. Following IMGT convention, CDR3 was defined as the stretch from the second conserved V-encoded cysteine up to the conserved J-encoded phenylalanine. The earlier analysis of approximately 590 of the donors excluded any sequence lacking an unambiguous match to a single V gene segment. An earlier analysis of under 750 of the donors called V segments functional above 56.7% productive rearrangements and segregating when the between-donor standard deviation exceeded 5%. A statistical classification framework was built for diagnosing cytomegalovirus status from the catalog of TCR beta chain sequences. V and J gene assignment, in a later analysis, came from comparing TCR nucleotide sequences with IMGT/GENE-DB human TR gene sequences. The TCRdist pipeline was used in a later analysis to assign CDR3 sequences and most-parsimonious VDJ recombination scenarios. In a later analysis, each TCR beta chain was defined by its CDR3 amino acid sequence together with its V-gene family, and reads without a unique V-gene family were excluded. A later analysis removed several hundred highly shared, low-generation-probability nucleotide sequences to deal with suspected cross-contamination and a sequencing artifact. In a later analysis, a clonal expansion index was calculated for each public chain from normalized within-repertoire ranks of inferred template counts. In a later analysis, generation probabilities were computed using a VDJ recombination model fitted to out-of-frame rearrangements, and the results were checked against IGoR. A later analysis scored TCR-TCR, TCR-HLA and TCR-CMV co-occurrence with hypergeometric tests, applying a repertoire-size bias correction to TCR pairs. A later analysis estimated false discovery rates by permuting HLA or CMV assignments 20 times. In a later analysis, co-occurring TCRs were grouped with DBSCAN, and TCRdist sequence similarity was added when clustering was performed within HLA-allele-positive subsets. Repertoires with fewer than 30,000 or more than 120,000 public chains, plus five repertoires with anomalous nucleotide sharing, were excluded from co-occurrence clustering. Sourced from immuneACCESS, this table was stored by TCRdb with only in-frame sequences that have V and J called. A share of the clones is absent; for the studies checked, an unresolved V gene accounts for under half, and the remainder has no known explanation. V, J and clone size were drawn from that table, and D and trimming were deduced from the DNA. In this sample the table shows about 65,000 clones, roughly 75% of which occur a single time. The top ten clonotypes cover roughly 4.7% of the sample.

With respect to this clone: Its antigen is currently not known. Base qualities were left out, and no much larger clone turns up one base away.

The cohort was made up of roughly 670 healthy bone marrow donors. All cohort members were sampled while nominally healthy, although unrecorded immune exposures were likely present. The donor tested CMV seronegative, placing the donor among the 350 or so seronegative members of the cohort. A peripheral blood sample was provided by each donor, and peripheral blood mononuclear cells were used for TCR beta sequencing. The Qiagen DNeasy Blood Extraction Kit was used to extract genomic DNA from the blood cell samples. This clonotype was obtained from a woman in her twenties or thirties in good health and CMV-seronegative. The chain is assembled from TRBV7-9 and TRBJ1-5, and TRBD1 aligns with 10 junction nucleotides. The sample consisted of PBMCs. DNA sequence: TGTGCCAGCAGCCCCTGGACAGGGGGAAATCAGCCCCAGCATTTT. Translated, this gives CASSPWTGGNQPQHF.